Detailed here is one T cell receptor (beta chain). Antigen unknown. The sample belongs to a study of T-cell memory formation after mild COVID-19. General study findings and limits: Cross-reactive memory seemingly joined, as some responding clones were found in pre-infection memory.

A single record per CDR3 protein comes from TCRdb applying MiXCR to the 5' RACE reads. The sample consists of 250,000 to 350,000 distinct CDR3 sequences, 16% of them appearing once. Trimming cost V 6 bases and J 7 bases; bases outside gene matches: 8. This CDR3 spans 14 amino acids. The sequence came from a man younger than 35 who had mild COVID-19 (a few samples of this study predate the infection). Cell type and time point are not known. The gene calls are TRBV12-3 or TRBV12-4 and TRBJ1-5; TRBD1 aligns across 8 bases. Sequenced input: PBMCs or a T cell subset sorted from them (not recorded which). The CDR3 DNA is TGTGCCAGCAGCCTCAGGGGGCCGGAGCAGCCCCAGCATTTT. This sequence encodes CASSLRGPEQPQHF.